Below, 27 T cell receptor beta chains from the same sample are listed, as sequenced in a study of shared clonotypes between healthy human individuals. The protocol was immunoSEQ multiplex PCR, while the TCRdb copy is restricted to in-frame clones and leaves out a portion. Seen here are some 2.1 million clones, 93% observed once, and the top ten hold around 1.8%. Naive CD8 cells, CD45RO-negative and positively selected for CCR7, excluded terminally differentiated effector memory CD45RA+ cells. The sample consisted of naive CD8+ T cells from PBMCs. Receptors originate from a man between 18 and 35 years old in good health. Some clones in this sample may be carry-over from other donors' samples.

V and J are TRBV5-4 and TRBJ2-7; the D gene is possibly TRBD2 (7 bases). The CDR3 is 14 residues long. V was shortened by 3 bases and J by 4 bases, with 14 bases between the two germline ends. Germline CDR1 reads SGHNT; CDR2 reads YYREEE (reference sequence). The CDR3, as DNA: TGTGCCAGCAGCTCCCCGGAGGGGGGGTACGAGCAGTACTTC. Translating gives CASSSPEGGYEQYF.

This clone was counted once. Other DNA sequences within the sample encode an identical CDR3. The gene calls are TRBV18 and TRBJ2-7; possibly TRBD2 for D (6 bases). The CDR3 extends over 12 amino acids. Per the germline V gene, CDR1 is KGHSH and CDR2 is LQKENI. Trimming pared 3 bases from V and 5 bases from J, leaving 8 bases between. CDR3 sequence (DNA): TGTGCCAGCTCACCCACGGGGGACGAGCAGTACTTC. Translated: CASSPTGDEQYF. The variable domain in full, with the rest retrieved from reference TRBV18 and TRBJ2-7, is NAGVMQNPRHLVRRRGQEARLRCSPMKGHSHVYWYRQLPEEGLKFMVYLQKENIIDESGMPKERFSAEFPKEGPSILRIQQVVRGDSAAYFCASSPTGDEQYFGPGTRLTVT.

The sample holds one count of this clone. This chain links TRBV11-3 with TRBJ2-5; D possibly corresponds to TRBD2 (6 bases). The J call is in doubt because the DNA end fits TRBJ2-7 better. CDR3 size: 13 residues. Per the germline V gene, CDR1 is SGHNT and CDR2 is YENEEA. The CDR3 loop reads CASSLGAGNEQYF. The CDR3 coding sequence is TGTGCCAGCAGCTTAGGGGCGGGAAACGAGCAGTACTTC.

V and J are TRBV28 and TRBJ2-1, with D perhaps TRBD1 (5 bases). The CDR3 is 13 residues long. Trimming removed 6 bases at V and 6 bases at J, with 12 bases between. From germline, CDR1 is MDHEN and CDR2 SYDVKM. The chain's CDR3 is CASRLRVRNEQFF. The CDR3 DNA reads TGTGCCAGCAGACTCAGGGTTCGCAATGAGCAGTTCTTC.

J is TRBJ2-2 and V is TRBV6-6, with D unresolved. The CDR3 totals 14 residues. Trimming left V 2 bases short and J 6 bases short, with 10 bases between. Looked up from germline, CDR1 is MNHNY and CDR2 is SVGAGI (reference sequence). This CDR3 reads CASSYARFAGELFF. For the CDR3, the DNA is TGTGCCAGCAGTTACGCTAGGTTCGCCGGGGAGCTGTTTTTT.

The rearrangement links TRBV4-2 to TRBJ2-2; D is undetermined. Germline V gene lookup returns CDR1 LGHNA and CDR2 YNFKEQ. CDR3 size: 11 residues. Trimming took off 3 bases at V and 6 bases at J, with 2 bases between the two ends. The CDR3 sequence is CASSQSGELFF. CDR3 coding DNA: TGTGCCAGCAGCCAGTCCGGGGAGCTGTTTTTT.

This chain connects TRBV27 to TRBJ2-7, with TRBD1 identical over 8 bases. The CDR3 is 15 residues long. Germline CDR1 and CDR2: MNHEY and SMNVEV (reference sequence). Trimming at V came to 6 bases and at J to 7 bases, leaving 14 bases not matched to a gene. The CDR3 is CASSLGTQGVKEQYF. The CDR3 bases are TGTGCCAGCAGCCTCGGGACACAGGGGGTGAAGGAGCAGTACTTC.

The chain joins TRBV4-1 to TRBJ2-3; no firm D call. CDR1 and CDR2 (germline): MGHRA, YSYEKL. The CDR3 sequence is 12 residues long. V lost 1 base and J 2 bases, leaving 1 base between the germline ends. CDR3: CASSQATDTQYF. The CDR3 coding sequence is TGCGCCAGCAGCCAAGCCACAGATACGCAGTATTTT.

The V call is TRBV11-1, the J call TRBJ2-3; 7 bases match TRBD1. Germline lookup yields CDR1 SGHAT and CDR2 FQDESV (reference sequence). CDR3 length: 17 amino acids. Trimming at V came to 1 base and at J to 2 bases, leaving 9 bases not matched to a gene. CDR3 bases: TGTGCCAGCAGCTTAGGACCGGGACAGCTTCACACAGATACGCAGTATTTT. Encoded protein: CASSLGPGQLHTDTQYF.

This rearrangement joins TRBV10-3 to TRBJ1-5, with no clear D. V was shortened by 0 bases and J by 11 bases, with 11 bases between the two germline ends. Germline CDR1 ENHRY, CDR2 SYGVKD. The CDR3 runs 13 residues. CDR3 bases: TGTGCCATCAGTGAGTCTTCCCAGCTCGCCCAGCATTTT. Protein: CAISESSQLAQHF.

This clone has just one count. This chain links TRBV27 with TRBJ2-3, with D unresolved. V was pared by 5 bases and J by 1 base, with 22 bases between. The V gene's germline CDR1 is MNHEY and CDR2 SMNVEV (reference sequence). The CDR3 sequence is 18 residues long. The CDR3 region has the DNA TGTGCCAGCAGTACCCTACTCCTACTCCCCCATGGCACAGATACGCAGTATTTT. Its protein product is CASSTLLLLPHGTDTQYF.

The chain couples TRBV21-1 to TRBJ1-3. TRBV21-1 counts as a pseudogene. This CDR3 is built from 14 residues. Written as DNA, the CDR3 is TGTGCCAGCAGCACCCGGACTGTTGGAAACACCATATATTTT. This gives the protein CASSTRTVGNTIYF.

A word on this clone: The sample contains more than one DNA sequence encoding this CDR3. The CDR3 sequence is CASSERLAGAYEQYF. Written as DNA, the CDR3 is TGTGCCAGCAGTGAAAGGCTAGCGGGAGCTTACGAGCAGTACTTC. The genes are TRBV6-1 and TRBJ2-7, with 10 bases identical to TRBD2. V dropped 2 bases and J dropped 4; count of bases not matched to a gene: 5. Germline V CDR1 and CDR2: MNHNS, SASEGT. This CDR3 has 15 residues.

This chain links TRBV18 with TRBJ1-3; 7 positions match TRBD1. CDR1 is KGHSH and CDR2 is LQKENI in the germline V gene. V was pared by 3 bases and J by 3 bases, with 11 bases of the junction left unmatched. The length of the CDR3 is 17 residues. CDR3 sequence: CASSPYRQGPSGNTIYF. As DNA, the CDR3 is TGTGCCAGCTCACCGTACAGACAGGGACCAAGTGGAAACACCATATATTTT.

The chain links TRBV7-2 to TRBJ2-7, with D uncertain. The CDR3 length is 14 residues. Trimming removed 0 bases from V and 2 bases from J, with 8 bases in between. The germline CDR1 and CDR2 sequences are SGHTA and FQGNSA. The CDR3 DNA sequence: TGTGCCAGCAGCTTAGCTGTACGGCCCTACGAGCAGTACTTC. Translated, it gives CASSLAVRPYEQYF.

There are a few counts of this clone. CDR3 amino acids: CASSDELMGHRNQPQHF. The CDR3 coding sequence is TGTGCCAGCAGTGACGAACTCATGGGACACCGCAATCAGCCCCAGCATTTT. The chain couples TRBV6-1 to TRBJ1-5; the D gene is possibly TRBD1 (6 bases). The V end lost 3 bases, the J end lost 2 bases, and 17 bases lay between the germline ends. This CDR3 is built from 17 residues. Germline V CDR1 and CDR2: MNHNS, SASEGT.

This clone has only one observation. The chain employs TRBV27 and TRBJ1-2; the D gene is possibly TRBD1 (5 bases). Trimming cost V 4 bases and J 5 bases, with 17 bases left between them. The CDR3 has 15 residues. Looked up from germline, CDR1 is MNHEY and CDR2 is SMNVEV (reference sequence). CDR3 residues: CASSYSGTPGYGYTF. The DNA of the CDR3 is TGTGCCAGCAGTTACTCCGGGACTCCCGGTTATGGCTACACCTTC.

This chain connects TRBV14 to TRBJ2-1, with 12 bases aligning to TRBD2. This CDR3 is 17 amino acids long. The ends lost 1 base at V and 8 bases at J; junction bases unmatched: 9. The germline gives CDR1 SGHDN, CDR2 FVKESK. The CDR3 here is CASSQGASGRAGDEQFF. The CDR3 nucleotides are TGTGCCAGCAGCCAAGGGGCTAGCGGGAGGGCCGGTGATGAGCAGTTCTTC.

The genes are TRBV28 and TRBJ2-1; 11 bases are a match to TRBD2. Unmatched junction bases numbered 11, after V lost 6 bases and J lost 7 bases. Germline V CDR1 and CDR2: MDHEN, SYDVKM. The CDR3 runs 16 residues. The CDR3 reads CASRPILAGGFNEQFF. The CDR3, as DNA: TGTGCCAGCAGGCCAATTCTAGCGGGAGGATTTAATGAGCAGTTCTTC.

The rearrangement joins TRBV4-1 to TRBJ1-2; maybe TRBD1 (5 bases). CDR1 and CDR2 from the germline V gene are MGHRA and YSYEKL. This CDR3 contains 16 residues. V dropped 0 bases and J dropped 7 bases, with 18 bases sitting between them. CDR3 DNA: TGCGCCAGCAGCCAAGATGATGGGGAGGGGACGGCTGGCTACACCTTC. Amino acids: CASSQDDGEGTAGYTF.

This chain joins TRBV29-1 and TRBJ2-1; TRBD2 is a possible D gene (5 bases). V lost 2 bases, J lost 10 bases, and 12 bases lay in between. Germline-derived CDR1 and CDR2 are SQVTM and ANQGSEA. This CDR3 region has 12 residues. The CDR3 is CSVERDYLEQFF. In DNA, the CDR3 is TGCAGCGTTGAACGGGATTATTTGGAGCAGTTCTTC.

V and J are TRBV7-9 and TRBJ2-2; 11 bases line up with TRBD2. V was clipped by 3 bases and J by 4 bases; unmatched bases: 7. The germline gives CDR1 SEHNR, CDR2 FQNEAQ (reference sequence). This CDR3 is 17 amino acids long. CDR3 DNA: TGTGCCAGCAGCTTGGATGTGCTAGCGGGAGGCACCGGGGAGCTGTTTTTT. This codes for CASSLDVLAGGTGELFF.

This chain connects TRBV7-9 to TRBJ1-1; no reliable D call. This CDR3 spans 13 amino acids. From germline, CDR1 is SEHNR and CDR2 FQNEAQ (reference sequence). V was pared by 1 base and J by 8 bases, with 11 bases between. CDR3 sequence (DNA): TGTGCCAGCAGCTTAGTCCCCACATGGGAAGCTTTCTTT. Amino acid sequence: CASSLVPTWEAFF.

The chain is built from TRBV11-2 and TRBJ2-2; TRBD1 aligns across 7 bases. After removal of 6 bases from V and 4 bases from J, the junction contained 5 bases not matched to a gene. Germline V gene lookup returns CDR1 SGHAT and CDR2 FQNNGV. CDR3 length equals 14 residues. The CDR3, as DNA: TGTGCCAGCAGTCCCGCAGGGGGCACCGGGGAGCTGTTTTTT. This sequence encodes CASSPAGGTGELFF.

Written as DNA, the CDR3 is TGTGCCAGCAGTTTATCGGTCAATAACTATGGCTACACCTTC. This translates into CASSLSVNNYGYTF. The V call is TRBV27, the J call TRBJ1-2; D is ambiguous. This CDR3 has 14 amino acids. The V end was cut by 0 bases, the J end by 1 base, with 6 bases between. Per the germline V gene, CDR1 is MNHEY and CDR2 is SMNVEV (reference sequence).

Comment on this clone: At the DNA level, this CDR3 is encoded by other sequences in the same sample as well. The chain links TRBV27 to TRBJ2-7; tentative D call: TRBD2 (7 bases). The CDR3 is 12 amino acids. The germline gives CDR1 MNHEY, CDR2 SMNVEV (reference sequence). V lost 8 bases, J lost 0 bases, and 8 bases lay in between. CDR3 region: CASRGASYEQYF. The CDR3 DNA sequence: TGTGCCAGCCGGGGGGCCTCCTACGAGCAGTACTTC.

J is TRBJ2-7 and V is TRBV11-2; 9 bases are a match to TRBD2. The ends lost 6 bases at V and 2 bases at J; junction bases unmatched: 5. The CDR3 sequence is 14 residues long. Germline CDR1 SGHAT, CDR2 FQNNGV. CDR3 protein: CASRRLADTYEQYF. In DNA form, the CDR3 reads TGTGCCAGCAGGAGACTAGCGGATACCTACGAGCAGTACTTC.